The rows below give T cell receptor beta chains drawn from one sample of a study of human T cells and chemical hapten exposure. TCRdb reprocessed the RACE reads via MiXCR and lists one record per CDR3 protein. The table shows about 81,000 distinct CDR3 sequences, with 10% occurring only once. Sequenced material: whole blood, taken in connection with sensitization to the hapten diphenylcyclopropenone (DPC). The receptor source for this set is a woman aged 25 to 39 with alopecia areata. Some clones in this sample may be carry-over from other donors' samples. Both conserved end residues are part of each CDR3.

j_call	cdr3_length	v_call	cdr3_aa
TRBJ2-1	15	TRBV28	CASSSPGLSSREQFF
TRBJ2-6	17	TRBV20-1	CSAVPWGSSSGANVLTF
TRBJ2-1	19	TRBV7-8	CASSLALRTSGRLYNEQFF
TRBJ2-1	13	TRBV28	CASTNNVSDEQFF
TRBJ1-2	15	TRBV4-3	CASSQDPLGLYGYTF
TRBJ2-5	14	TRBV10-3	CAISKDSEQETQYF
TRBJ2-2	15	TRBV24-1	CATSGNRGNTGELFF
TRBJ2-5	12	TRBV29-1	CSGGAILETQYF
TRBJ2-3	13	TRBV27	CASSPSTSDTQYF
TRBJ1-6	12	TRBV7-9	CASSVGNSPLHF
TRBJ2-3	13	TRBV9	CASSVGLADTQYF
TRBJ1-1	17	TRBV3-1	CASSQRQGRGEGAEAFF
TRBJ1-1	13	TRBV4-2	CVSAGPLNTEAFF
TRBJ2-3	13	TRBV6-5	CASGTGGTDTQYF
TRBJ2-4	12	TRBV29-1	CSGTGTENIQYF
TRBJ2-5	10	TRBV29-1	CSVGSETQYF
TRBJ2-1	16	TRBV10-2	CASSKPVGVAVDEQFF
TRBJ2-5	11	TRBV27	CASSLMETQYF
TRBJ1-1	13	TRBV12-3/TRBV12-4	CASSLGGNTEAFF
TRBJ2-1	17	TRBV4-2	CASSQVGEAGSYNEQFF
TRBJ2-1	14	TRBV24-1	CATSDFGTALEQFF
TRBJ2-7	13	TRBV5-1	CASSLGSDYEQYF
TRBJ2-6	18	TRBV20-1	CSARSPGGIGSGANVLTF
TRBJ1-3	16	TRBV3-1	CASSHRTGRTGNTIYF
TRBJ2-5	15	TRBV18	CASSPLGQYQETQYF
TRBJ2-5	12	TRBV29-1	CSVGTGGLDQYF
TRBJ1-2	12	TRBV6-2/TRBV6-3	CASSYAGTSYTF
TRBJ2-1	16	TRBV20-1	CSARPITSGDYNEQFF
TRBJ1-5	13	TRBV6-5	CASSFGQAQPQHF
TRBJ1-5	13	TRBV28	CASSFQGYQPQHF
TRBJ2-2	13	TRBV12-3/TRBV12-4	CASSRTGTGELFF
TRBJ2-2	15	TRBV29-1	CSASTSGRYTGELFF
TRBJ1-3	16	TRBV9	CASSLGVRGLRNTIYF
TRBJ1-1	14	TRBV30	CAWSRVRTNTEAFF
TRBJ2-2	12	TRBV29-1	CSVAQGPGELFF
TRBJ2-2	15	TRBV20-1	CSAPKQGGNTGELFF
TRBJ2-1	14	TRBV20-1	CSARGLAGRDEQFF
TRBJ1-4	19	TRBV7-8	CASSLVFGAAGSSIPKLFF
TRBJ1-3	17	TRBV4-3	CASSRVLQGLPGNTIYF
TRBJ1-2	13	TRBV20-1	CSASAGGIYGYTF
TRBJ2-7	14	TRBV3-1	CASSQGLAGYEQYF